This TCR beta chain is drawn from a study of shared clonotypes between healthy human individuals. Splitting the CD4+ cells yielded a CD45RA+ naive subset and a CD45RA-negative memory subset. Sequencing was performed with immunoSEQ multiplex PCR; in TCRdb, only in-frame clones are kept and a portion is missing. The repertoire holds a few million clones, with more than 80% as singletons. The sample taken for sequencing was naive CD4+ T cells sorted from blood. The subset denotes: CD45RA+ positively selected. The receptor's source is a man younger than 35 in good health.

The CDR3 here is CASSVTGTYNEQFF. DNA for the CDR3: TGTGCCAGCAGCGTCACAGGTACCTACAATGAGCAGTTCTTC. This rearrangement joins TRBV9 to TRBJ2-1, with D tentatively TRBD1 (5 bases). The CDR3 extends over 14 amino acids. From germline, CDR1 is SGDLS and CDR2 YYNGEE. V was trimmed by 2 bases and J by 2 bases, leaving 8 bases between them. Supplemented by reference TRBV9 and TRBJ2-1, the full variable domain reads DSGVTQTPKHLITATGQRVTLRCSPRSGDLSVYWYQQSLDQGLQFLIQYYNGEERAKGNILERFSAQQFPDLHSELNLSSLELGDSALYFCASSVTGTYNEQFFGPGTRLTVL.